Shown below are 18 T cell receptor beta chains from a single sample sequenced in a study of blood T cells in healthy people across ages. Through a sample-barcoded 5' primer and a J-beta primer mix, a second PCR was run for roughly 6 to 12 cycles. Each CDR3 protein is one row after TCRdb ran MiXCR on the 5' RACE reads. The sample lists over a million distinct CDR3 sequences; around 42% were seen once. Sample: blood. These receptors came from a woman aged 18-35 years in good health.

V usage is TRBV4-1 and J usage is TRBJ2-1; D not certain. Trimming shortened V by 2 bases and J by 2 bases, and 10 bases separated the two germline ends. CDR3 length equals 15 residues. Germline CDR1 and CDR2: MGHRA and YSYEKL. This CDR3 is CASSQYANTYNEQFF. The CDR3 DNA is TGCGCCAGCAGCCAATATGCTAACACCTACAATGAGCAGTTCTTC.

A few counts support this clonotype. The genes are TRBV11-2 and TRBJ2-7; D possibly uses TRBD1 or TRBD2 (5 bases each). Trimming left V 5 bases short and J 4 bases short, with 18 bases between. The CDR3 length is 15 residues. Germline lookup yields CDR1 SGHAT and CDR2 FQNNGV. CDR3 DNA sequence: TGTGCCAGCAGCCAGGCCCGGGACGGAAGATACGAGCAGTACTTC. Protein product: CASSQARDGRYEQYF.

This clonotype was counted many times. V usage is TRBV2 and J usage is TRBJ1-3, with D possibly being TRBD1 (5 bases). Between the trimmed V and J ends, which lost 6 bases and 4 bases, there was a span of 10 bases. The CDR3 loop spans 13 amino acids. Germline V CDR1 and CDR2: SNHLY, FYNNEI. CDR3 DNA sequence: TGTGCCAGCAGCCGGGACGGAGGAAACACCATATATTTT. Residues: CASSRDGGNTIYF.

In regard to this clonotype: An end of the junction differs from the germline gene, which may be a read error. The rearrangement links TRBV12-3 or TRBV12-4 to TRBJ1-5; D unresolved. The length of the CDR3 is 15 residues. The CDR3 sequence is CAGSKGLGFNQPQHF. The CDR3 nucleotides read TGTGCCGGCAGTAAAGGGCTGGGGTTCAATCAGCCCCAGCATTTT.

This clonotype was picked up a small number of times. The chain employs TRBV20-1 and TRBJ2-3; 7 positions agree with TRBD2. There are 15 residues in the CDR3. Unmatched junction bases numbered 10, after V lost 6 bases and J lost 1 base. In germline, CDR1 is DFQATT, CDR2 SNEGSKA (reference sequence). The DNA for the CDR3 is TGCAGTGCCATGACCCTGGGGGGGGGCACAGATACGCAGTATTTT. Protein: CSAMTLGGGTDTQYF.

The chain combines TRBV29-1 with TRBJ2-3; 10 bases are shared with TRBD2. The V and J ends lost 1 base and 6 bases, in that order; junction bases with no gene match: 10. Germline CDR1 and CDR2: SQVTM and ANQGSEA. CDR3 size: 16 residues. The chain's CDR3 is CSVEGWSGGGTDTQYF. In DNA, the CDR3 is TGCAGCGTTGAAGGTTGGAGCGGGGGGGGGACCGATACGCAGTATTTT.

The genes are TRBV2 and TRBJ2-5; D may be TRBD2 (5 bases). Germline values: CDR1 SNHLY, CDR2 FYNNEI. CDR3 length: 16 residues. Trimming shortened V by 0 bases and J by 4 bases, and 15 bases separated the two germline ends. CDR3 in DNA: TGTGCCAGCAGTGAAGCGCTTCCGGGATTCCGAGAGACCCAGTACTTC. It yields the protein CASSEALPGFRETQYF.

This clonotype showed up many times. The rearrangement links TRBV7-7 to TRBJ2-3; TRBD1 agrees at 8 bases. Germline-derived CDR1 and CDR2 are SSHAT and FNYEAQ (reference sequence). This CDR3 has 15 amino acids. Trimming cost V 4 bases and J 3 bases; bases outside gene matches: 6. CDR3 sequence: CASSSGTGLTDTQYF. CDR3 in DNA: TGTGCCAGCAGCTCCGGGACAGGACTGACAGATACGCAGTATTTT.

This clonotype was counted a few times. This chain joins TRBV7-8 and TRBJ2-1, with TRBD1 as a possible D gene (5 bases). The CDR3 is made up of 15 amino acids. V was pared by 7 bases and J by 8 bases, with 21 bases between. Per the germline V gene, CDR1 is SGHVS and CDR2 is FQNEAQ. The CDR3 region has the DNA TGTGCCAGCAACCCTGTAGGGTTGGGGCAGGATGAGCAGTTCTTC. Its protein product is CASNPVGLGQDEQFF.

This clonotype appeared a few times. The chain has TRBV6-5 and TRBJ1-6; D is possibly TRBD1 (5 bases). V lost 0 bases, J lost 3 bases, and 15 bases lay in between. The CDR3 totals 18 residues. Germline V lookup: CDR1 MNHEY, CDR2 SVGAGI. The CDR3 protein is CASSYSIAGDDYNSPLHF. The CDR3 DNA is TGTGCCAGCAGTTACTCGATCGCGGGGGACGACTATAATTCACCCCTCCACTTT.

This clonotype was seen a handful of times. The chain employs TRBV5-1 and TRBJ2-5, with 8 bases identical to TRBD2. Germline values: CDR1 SGHRS, CDR2 YFSETQ. The CDR3 extends over 15 amino acids. V lost 4 bases and J lost 1; bases outside the gene matches: 6. CDR3 protein: CASSVSGNLQETQYF. The CDR3 DNA is TGCGCCAGCAGCGTTAGCGGGAACCTCCAAGAGACCCAGTACTTC.

The table lists this clonotype with a few counts. The chain recombines TRBV10-3 with TRBJ1-1; D might be TRBD1 (6 bases). V lost 1 base, J lost 5 bases, and 8 bases lay in between. Germline CDR1 and CDR2: ENHRY and SYGVKD. The CDR3 runs to 13 residues. In nucleotides, the CDR3 is TGTGCCATCAGTGAGTACAGGGAAACTGAAGCTTTCTTT. It encodes CAISEYRETEAFF.

This chain uses TRBV4-2 with TRBJ2-2; no clear D gene. CDR1 and CDR2 (germline): LGHNA, YNFKEQ. V gave up 3 bases and J gave up 7 bases, with 15 bases separating them. The CDR3 length is 15 residues. Written as DNA, the CDR3 is TGTGCCAGCAGCCAGTTCGCTGAATATCTCGGGGAGCTGTTTTTT. Amino acid sequence: CASSQFAEYLGELFF.

Concerning this clonotype: The missing conserved phenylalanine or tryptophan at the end of this CDR3 makes a read error likely. The V gene is TRBV3-1, the J gene TRBJ1-2, with D possibly matching TRBD1 (6 bases). The CDR3 contains 13 residues. CDR1 is LGHDT and CDR2 is YNNKEL in the germline V gene (reference sequence). Between the trimmed V and J ends, which lost 6 bases and 4 bases, there was a span of 12 bases. CDR3 nucleotide sequence: TGTGCCAGCAGGGATCCAGGGGCCTATGGCTACACCTTA. Its protein is CASRDPGAYGYTL.

There are a few counts of this clonotype. The chain is built from TRBV29-1 and TRBJ2-1; no definite D call. The J call is uncertain, as TRBJ2-7 better fits the DNA end. The CDR3 runs to 15 residues. CDR1 and CDR2 (germline): SQVTM, ANQGSEA. CDR3 amino acids: CSVEDPRSSYNEQYF. Here the CDR3 DNA reads TGCAGCGTTGAAGACCCCAGGAGCTCCTACAATGAGCAGTACTTC.

The gene calls are TRBV10-3 and TRBJ1-2; tentatively, D is TRBD1 (5 bases). This CDR3 has 15 amino acids. Trimming removed 10 bases at V and 4 bases at J, with 22 bases between. Looked up from germline, CDR1 is ENHRY and CDR2 is SYGVKD. CDR3 sequence: CANRGGDGHTYGYTF. The CDR3 region has the DNA TGTGCCAACCGGGGAGGGGACGGCCACACCTATGGCTACACCTTC.

J is TRBJ2-5 and V is TRBV24-1; TRBD1 matches at 9 bases. The germline CDR1 and CDR2 sequences are KGHDR and SFDVKD. This CDR3 is built from 16 residues. J lost 2 bases, V lost 3 bases, and 6 bases had no gene match. CDR3 DNA: TGTGCCACCAGTGATCCAGGGACAGGGATTCAAGAGACCCAGTACTTC. Its protein is CATSDPGTGIQETQYF.

This clonotype occurred many times. The chain uses TRBV20-1 and TRBJ2-5; D may correspond to TRBD1 or TRBD2 (5 bases each). Germline-derived CDR1 and CDR2 are DFQATT and SNEGSKA (reference sequence). The CDR3 extends over 16 amino acids. V dropped 0 bases and J dropped 4 bases, with 18 bases sitting between them. DNA for the CDR3: TGCAGTGCTAGAGATATTGAGGGGTCCGCAATAGAGACCCAGTACTTC. Its protein is CSARDIEGSAIETQYF.